This TCR beta chain was identified during a study of response to subunit inactivated influenza vaccine. TCRdb passed the RT-PCR reads through MiXCR, listing each CDR3 protein once. The sample consists of about 500,000 distinct CDR3 sequences, over 10% of them appearing once. With respect to this clonotype: Its antigen is unknown.

Study-level findings and limits: That few new T cells are recruited by each seasonal influenza vaccination was the authors' suggestion.

This receptor was taken from a man in his fifties or sixties who received an inactivated influenza vaccine. The sequences come from PBMCs from blood, collected roughly 46 days after vaccination.

CDR3 DNA: TGCAGTGCTAGGGGCTCTAAGCGGCTAGCCCCCGGGGAGCTGTTTTTT. It encodes CSARGSKRLAPGELFF. This chain uses TRBV20-1 with TRBJ2-2; D may be TRBD2 (5 bases). Germline V gene sequence: CDR1 DFQATT, CDR2 SNEGSKA (reference sequence). V was clipped by 3 bases and J by 6 bases, with 20 bases between them. The CDR3 is made up of 16 amino acids.